This entry describes one T cell receptor (beta chain). This sample is part of a study of blood T cell repertoires in COVID-19. Study summary: There were acute and convalescent COVID-19 samples, and they came from the United States, Italy and Spain.

As originally analysed: How many nucleated cells were present was estimated from reference gene primer amplification. The data were produced by immunoSEQ multiplex PCR, yet TCRdb's version contains in-frame clones alone and is incomplete. V, J and clone size are those of that table, while D and trimming were read from the DNA. There are a few hundred thousand clones in the sample; around 80% occur only once, and around 4.2% lies in the top ten. The junction had 17 bases not matched to a gene; V was cut back by 4 bases and J by 6 bases. CDR1 and CDR2 from the germline V gene are SQVTM and ANQGSEA. The CDR3 length is 16 residues.

The rearrangement links TRBV29-1 to TRBJ2-7, with 8 bases matching TRBD1. This TCR came from a man in his sixties with acute or convalescent COVID-19. Source material: peripheral blood. The CDR3 sequence: CSVVPPGQVLGGEQYF. The CDR3 DNA follows: TGCAGCGTTGTGCCCCCGGGACAGGTCTTAGGGGGCGAGCAGTACTTC.